This is a list of T cell receptor beta chains from one sample in a study of Ad26.COV2.S vaccination and SARS-CoV-2 variants. This table comes from immunoSEQ multiplex PCR, and its TCRdb copy is limited to in-frame clones, with some not included. The sample lists roughly 380,000 clones; about 91% were seen once. Source: peripheral blood, taken after recovery from COVID-19. The receptors derive from a human donor who had recovered from COVID-19. Both conserved end residues are part of each CDR3. D genes are given only for firm matches. Part of the rows lack a size; the others show once, few, many or a class for expanded clones.

size,D,J,V,DNA,CDR3
NA,NA,TRBJ2-3,TRBV9,TGTGCCAGCAGCGTAGGGAAAGGGGATACGCAGTATTTT,CASSVGKGDTQYF
NA,NA,TRBJ1-2,TRBV9,TGTGCCAGCAGCGTAGAGCAGAGGGTAAACTATGGCTACACCTTC,CASSVEQRVNYGYTF
NA,NA,TRBJ1-4,TRBV27,TGTGCCAGCAGTTCATTGGCGCATAATGAAAAACTGTTTTTT,CASSSLAHNEKLFF
NA,TRBD1,TRBJ1-4,TRBV5-6,TGTGCCAGCAGCTTCTACCCTCACCGTTACATGACAGGGCGGGAAAAACTGTTTTTT,CASSFYPHRYMTGREKLFF
NA,NA,TRBJ1-5,TRBV28,TGTGCCAGCAAAACAAGGTCCGACAATCAGCCCCAGCATTTT,CASKTRSDNQPQHF
NA,NA,TRBJ2-3,TRBV29-1,TGCAGCGTTCAACGCTGGATCTCAAACAGGGAGTTGGGCACAGATACGCAGTATTTT,CSVQRWISNRELGTDTQYF
once,TRBD1,TRBJ2-1,TRBV5-1,TGCGCCAGCAGCTTAACAGGGGATGAGCAGTTCTTC,CASSLTGDEQFF
NA,TRBD2,TRBJ2-7,TRBV6-1,TGTGCCAGCAGTGGGCTAGCGGGGGGACCAGGGCCCTACGAGCAGTACTTC,CASSGLAGGPGPYEQYF
NA,TRBD1,TRBJ1-3,TRBV11-2,TGTGCCAGCAGCTGGAAAGGACAGGGATGGAACACCATATATTTT,CASSWKGQGWNTIYF
NA,NA,TRBJ2-7,TRBV24-1,TGTGCCACCACCGGAGTAGCCACCTACGAGCAGTACTTC,CATTGVATYEQYF
NA,TRBD2,TRBJ2-3,TRBV13,TGTGCCAGCAGCCCCAGCGGGGAGCGGTTCGGAGATACGCAGTATTTT,CASSPSGERFGDTQYF
NA,TRBD1,TRBJ2-4,TRBV3-1/TRBV3-2,TGTGCCAGCAGCCAAGTGGGACAGGGGGCCTTCAAAAACATTCAGTACTTC,CASSQVGQGAFKNIQYF
NA,NA,TRBJ2-7,TRBV7-2,TGTGCCAGCAGCTTACAAAGTGGCAACGAGCAGTACTTC,CASSLQSGNEQYF
NA,NA,TRBJ1-5,TRBV5-1,TGCGCCAGCAGCTTGGAAGGGCCTCATCAGCCCCAGCATTTT,CASSLEGPHQPQHF
NA,TRBD2,TRBJ2-1,TRBV7-2,TGTGCCACCAGACTAGCGGCGTCATCTAATGAGCAGTTCTTC,CATRLAASSNEQFF
NA,TRBD2,TRBJ2-7,TRBV4-1,TGCGCCAGCAGCCAAGGGCTAGCGGACACCTACGAGCAGTACTTC,CASSQGLADTYEQYF
NA,NA,TRBJ1-6,TRBV9,TGTGCCAGCAGCCAAGGGGAACAGTATAATTCACCCCTCCACTTT,CASSQGEQYNSPLHF
NA,NA,TRBJ1-2,TRBV12-3/TRBV12-4,TGTGCCAGCACCGCGGTTTTCGGAGGCTACACCTTC,CASTAVFGGYTF
NA,TRBD1,TRBJ1-3,TRBV13,TGTGCCAGCAGCCGCGGGGGACAGGGGGCAGGTGGAAACACCATATATTTT,CASSRGGQGAGGNTIYF
NA,NA,TRBJ2-2,TRBV6-6,TGTGCCAGCACCTTGGCATCGGGGGTAAACACCGGGGAGCTGTTTTTT,CASTLASGVNTGELFF
NA,NA,TRBJ2-3,TRBV7-6,TGTGCCAGCAGCTTAGCGAAGGAAGGGGGTTACACAGATACGCAGTATTTT,CASSLAKEGGYTDTQYF
once,NA,TRBJ2-7,TRBV5-6,TGTGCCAGCAGCGCGGGACAGATCTACGAGCAGTACTTC,CASSAGQIYEQYF
NA,TRBD1,TRBJ1-5,TRBV6-6,TGTGCCAGCAGACTCCCAGGGGGCGCCGGTCAGCCCCAGCATTTT,CASRLPGGAGQPQHF
NA,NA,TRBJ2-7,TRBV11-2,TGTGCCAGCAGCTTAGCATCAGGGCTCGGGTCCTACGAGCAGTACTTC,CASSLASGLGSYEQYF
NA,NA,TRBJ1-2,TRBV5-6,TGTGCCAGCAGCTCCCGAGGTGGCTACACCTTC,CASSSRGGYTF
NA,NA,TRBJ1-3,TRBV7-6,TGTGCCAGCAGCCCCCTCGGCGGGGTCGGAAACACCATATATTTT,CASSPLGGVGNTIYF
once,NA,TRBJ1-2,TRBV3-1/TRBV3-2,TGTGCCAGCAGCTCGACACTAACGAGTGGCTATGGCTACACCTTC,CASSSTLTSGYGYTF